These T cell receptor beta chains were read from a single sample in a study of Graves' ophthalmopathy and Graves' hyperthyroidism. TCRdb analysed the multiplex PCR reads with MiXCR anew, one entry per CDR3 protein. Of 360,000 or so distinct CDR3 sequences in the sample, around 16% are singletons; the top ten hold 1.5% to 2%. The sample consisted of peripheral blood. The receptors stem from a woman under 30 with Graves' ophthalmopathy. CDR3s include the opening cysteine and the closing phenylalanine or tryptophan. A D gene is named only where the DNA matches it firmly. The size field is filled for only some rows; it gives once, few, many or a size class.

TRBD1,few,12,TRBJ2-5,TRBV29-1,TGCAGCCCCGGGACAGGCGCGGGGACCCAGTACTTC,CSPGTGAGTQYF
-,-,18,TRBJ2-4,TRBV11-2,TGTGCCAGCAGCTTAGGTCGCGGAATGGGACTAGCCAAAAACATTCAGTACTTC,CASSLGRGMGLAKNIQYF
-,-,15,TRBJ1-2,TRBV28,TGTGCCAGCATCAGAACCAGGGAGGGGAACTATGGCTACACCTTC,CASIRTREGNYGYTF
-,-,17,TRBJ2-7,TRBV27,TGTGCCAGCAGTTTCTCCAGTGCAAGGCGGGCATCTGGGGAGCAGTACTTC,CASSFSSARRASGEQYF
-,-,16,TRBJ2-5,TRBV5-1,TGCGCCAGCAGCTTGGAAGTGACTGACGAGGGGGAGACCCAGTACTTC,CASSLEVTDEGETQYF
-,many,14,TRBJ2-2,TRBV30,TGTGCCTGGAAAAGGGACACGCACACCGGGGAGCTGTTTTTT,CAWKRDTHTGELFF
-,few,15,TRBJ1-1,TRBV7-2,TGTGCCAGCCGCCCCGGTTGGGGGAGGGTCACTGAAGCTTTCTTT,CASRPGWGRVTEAFF
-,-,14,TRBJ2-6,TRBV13,TGTGCCAGCAGCTTTGAATCTGGGGCCAACGTCCTGACTTTC,CASSFESGANVLTF
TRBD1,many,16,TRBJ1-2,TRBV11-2,TGTGCCAGCACCCCCAGGTTGACAGGGATAAGTTATGGCTACACCTTC,CASTPRLTGISYGYTF
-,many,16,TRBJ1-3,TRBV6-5,TGTGCCAGCAGTAACCGAGGGTTCGGGACTGGAAACACCATATATTTT,CASSNRGFGTGNTIYF
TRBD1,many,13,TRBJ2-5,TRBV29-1,TGCAGCGTTGAGACAGGGATCCGGGAGACCCAGTACTTC,CSVETGIRETQYF
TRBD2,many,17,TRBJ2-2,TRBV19,TGTGCCAGTAGGCTAGGGGTGCTCGCGGGGGAGGTCGGGGAGCTGTTTTTT,CASRLGVLAGEVGELFF
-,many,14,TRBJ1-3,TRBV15,TGTGCCACCAGCAGAGATTTTTTGCGAAACACCATATATTTT,CATSRDFLRNTIYF
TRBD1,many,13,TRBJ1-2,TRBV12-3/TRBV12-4,TGTGCCAGCAGAGGGGGCAGGGGCGCTGGCTACACCTTC,CASRGGRGAGYTF
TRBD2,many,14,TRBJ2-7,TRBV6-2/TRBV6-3,TGTGCCAGCAACGAGCGGGGGGGGCCCTACGAGCAGTACTTC,CASNERGGPYEQYF
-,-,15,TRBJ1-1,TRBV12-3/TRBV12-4,TGTGCCAGCAGTTTAGTATATTACGGGGGCACTGAAGCTTTCTTT,CASSLVYYGGTEAFF
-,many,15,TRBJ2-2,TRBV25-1,TGTGCCAGCAGTGAATCAATAGGAATCACCGGGGAGCTGTTTTTT,CASSESIGITGELFF
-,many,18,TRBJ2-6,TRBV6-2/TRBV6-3,TGTGCCAGCAGTTACCCCCTCTTGAGGGGCTCTGGGGCCAACGTCCTGACTTTC,CASSYPLLRGSGANVLTF
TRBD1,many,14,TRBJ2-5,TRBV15,TGTGCCACCAGCACTTCAGGGGGCGTTGAGACCCAGTACTTC,CATSTSGGVETQYF
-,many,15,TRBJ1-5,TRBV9,TGTGCCAGCAGCGTAGCGGGGGATAGCAATCAGCCCCAGCATTTT,CASSVAGDSNQPQHF
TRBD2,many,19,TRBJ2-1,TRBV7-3,TGTGCCAGCAGCTTAACGCTAGCGGGAGGACCCTCTACCTACAATGAGCAGTTCTTC,CASSLTLAGGPSTYNEQFF
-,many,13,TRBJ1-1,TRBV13,TGTGCCAGCAGCTATAGGGCGGTCACTGAAGCTTTCTTT,CASSYRAVTEAFF
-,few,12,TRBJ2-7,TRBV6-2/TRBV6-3,TGTGCCAGCAATCGCGCGGACTACGAGCAGTACTTC,CASNRADYEQYF
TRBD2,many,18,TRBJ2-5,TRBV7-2,TGTGCCAGCAGCTTAGCGCGGGCTAGCGGGGGTTACCAAGAGACCCAGTACTTC,CASSLARASGGYQETQYF
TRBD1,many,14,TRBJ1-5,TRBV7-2,TGTGCCAGCAGCTTAAGGACAGGGGATCAGCCCCAGCATTTT,CASSLRTGDQPQHF
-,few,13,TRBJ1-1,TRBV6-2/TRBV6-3,TGTGCCAGCACCCTCACAGGAGCCCCCGAAGCTTTCTTT,CASTLTGAPEAFF
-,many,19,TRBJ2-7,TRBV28,TGTGCCAGCAGTTTATGGGGTAGGGGCCGATCGGAGGGCCCCCACGAGCAGTACTTC,CASSLWGRGRSEGPHEQYF
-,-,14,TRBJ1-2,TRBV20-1,TGCAGTGCTAGAATAGGCCAGACCATCTATGGCTACACCTTC,CSARIGQTIYGYTF
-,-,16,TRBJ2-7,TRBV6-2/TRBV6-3,TGTGCCAGCAGTTACTCCTCCGGGACCGCTGACTACGAGCAGTACTTC,CASSYSSGTADYEQYF
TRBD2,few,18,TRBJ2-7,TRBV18,TGTGCCAGCTCCCCCGGGACTAGCGGGACTGCCACTCCCTACGAGCAGTACTTC,CASSPGTSGTATPYEQYF
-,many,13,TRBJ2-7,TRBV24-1,TGTGCCACCAGTGATGGGGCGCGGGACGAGCAGTACTTC,CATSDGARDEQYF
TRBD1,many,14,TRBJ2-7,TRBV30,TGTGCCTGGAGTGCCGGGACAGGTCTTCTCGAGCAGTACTTC,CAWSAGTGLLEQYF
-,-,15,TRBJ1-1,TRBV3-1,TGTGCCAGCAGCCACCCCTCAAAGGGGGGGACTGAAGCTTTCTTT,CASSHPSKGGTEAFF
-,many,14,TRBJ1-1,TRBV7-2,TGTGCCAGCAGGCATCGGGTAGTGGACACTGAAGCTTTCTTT,CASRHRVVDTEAFF
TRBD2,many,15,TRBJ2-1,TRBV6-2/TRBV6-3,TGTGCCAGCAGCCCACTAGCGGGAGTCTACAATGAGCAGTTCTTC,CASSPLAGVYNEQFF
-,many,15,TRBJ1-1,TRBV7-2,TGTGCCAGCAGCTTAGGGTTTGCGGGACGCACTGAAGCTTTCTTT,CASSLGFAGRTEAFF
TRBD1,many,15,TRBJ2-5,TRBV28,TGTGCCAGCAGTTTGGGACAGGGAGGACAAGAGACCCAGTACTTC,CASSLGQGGQETQYF
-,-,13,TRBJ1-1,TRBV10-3,TGTGCCATCAGTGATTTGGGAGGAACTGAAGCTTTCTTT,CAISDLGGTEAFF
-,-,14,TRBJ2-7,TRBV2,TGTGCCAGCAGTGGAGGACGTGGCCGTAGCGAGCAGTACTTC,CASSGGRGRSEQYF
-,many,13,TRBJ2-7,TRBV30,TGTGCCTGGGCGCTCCGCAGGGGCAACGAGCAGTACTTC,CAWALRRGNEQYF